The 25 T cell receptor beta chains below all came from one sample that was sequenced in a study of blood T cell repertoires in COVID-19. Data came from immunoSEQ multiplex PCR; TCRdb stores just in-frame clones and leaves some out. The sample records approximately 48,000 clones, 75% to 90% being singletons. Sequences were obtained from peripheral blood. All receptors derive from a man in his 60s with acute or convalescent COVID-19.

This chain uses TRBV11-2 with TRBJ2-7; 9 bases fit TRBD2. Germline values: CDR1 SGHAT, CDR2 FQNNGV. The V segment lost 4 bases and the J segment 3 bases; nucleotides outside the gene matches: 10. The CDR3 totals 16 residues. The CDR3 coding sequence is TGTGCCAGCAGCTCCGTAGCGGGGGAACTCCGCTACGAGCAGTACTTC. The encoded protein is CASSSVAGELRYEQYF.

The V and J genes are TRBV27 and TRBJ1-1; D remains unclear. The length of the CDR3 is 13 residues. Germline CDR1 reads MNHEY; CDR2 reads SMNVEV (reference sequence). V shed 2 bases and J shed 5 bases, with 9 bases lying between them. CDR3 sequence (DNA): TGTGCCAGCAGTTTAAGGAGAGGGACTGAAGCTTTCTTT. Translated, it gives CASSLRRGTEAFF.

The chain employs TRBV19 and TRBJ2-6, with D perhaps matching TRBD2 (5 bases). CDR1 and CDR2 (germline): LNHDA, SQIVND (reference sequence). The CDR3 sequence is 16 residues long. Trimming stripped 0 bases from V and 0 bases from J, with 6 bases between. The CDR3 is CASSIDGSSGANVLTF. CDR3 DNA: TGTGCCAGTAGTATAGATGGGAGCTCTGGGGCCAACGTCCTGACTTTC. The whole variable domain, remainder taken from reference TRBV19 and TRBJ2-6, is DGGITQSPKYLFRKEGQNVTLSCEQNLNHDAMYWYRQDPGQGLRLIYYSQIVNDFQKGDIAEGYSVSREKKESFPLTVTSAQKNPTAFYLCASSIDGSSGANVLTFGAGSRLTVL.

The V and J genes are TRBV11-2 and TRBJ1-3; a weak D match, TRBD1 (5 bases). CDR1 is SGHAT and CDR2 is FQNNGV in the germline V gene. This CDR3 has 14 residues. Trimming took off 3 bases at V and 2 bases at J, with 8 bases between the two ends. CDR3 in DNA: TGTGCCAGCAGCTTTGGGGGGGCTGGAAACACCATATATTTT. This encodes CASSFGGAGNTIYF.

This clone was seen a single time. The V and J genes are TRBV20-1 and TRBJ1-6; possible D gene TRBD1, 5 bases. The CDR3 covers 11 residues. V shed 3 bases and J shed 9 bases, with 6 bases lying between them. Germline V CDR1 and CDR2: DFQATT, SNEGSKA (reference sequence). In DNA, the CDR3 is TGCAGTGCTAGCGGGGGTTCACCCCTCCACTTT. Protein product: CSASGGSPLHF.

The genes are TRBV11-2 and TRBJ2-7; 11 bases map to TRBD1. The CDR3 has 15 amino acids. The ends lost 5 bases at V and 4 bases at J; junction bases unmatched: 7. Germline loops: CDR1 SGHAT, CDR2 FQNNGV. The CDR3 DNA sequence: TGTGCCAGCAGCCGACCGGGACAGGGGGGTTACGAGCAGTACTTC. Protein: CASSRPGQGGYEQYF.

The chain employs TRBV28 and TRBJ1-2; possible D gene TRBD1, 5 bases. There are 13 residues in the CDR3. Looked up from germline, CDR1 is MDHEN and CDR2 is SYDVKM. The germline V and J ends were trimmed by 4 bases and 4 bases, with 10 bases remaining between them. The CDR3 bases are TGTGCCAGCAGTTACTCGCAGGGCTATGGCTACACCTTC. As protein: CASSYSQGYGYTF.

The rearrangement joins TRBV19 to TRBJ1-1; D is perhaps TRBD1 (6 bases). The CDR3 consists of 14 residues. V shed 5 bases and J shed 0 bases, with 10 bases lying between them. Germline-derived CDR1 and CDR2 are LNHDA and SQIVND (reference sequence). DNA for the CDR3: TGTGCCAGTAGTTTCGGACAGCTGAACACTGAAGCTTTCTTT. It is translated as CASSFGQLNTEAFF.

This sequence joins TRBV7-3 and TRBJ2-1; 12 bases line up with TRBD2. The CDR3 sequence is 18 residues long. With V trimmed by 1 base and J by 2 bases, 6 bases remained unmatched. Germline-derived CDR1 and CDR2 are SGHTA and FQGTGA. DNA of the CDR3: TGTGCCAGCAGCTTAAGGGCGGGACTAGCGGGCCCCTACAATGAGCAGTTCTTC. This translates into CASSLRAGLAGPYNEQFF.

The chain joins TRBV6-1 to TRBJ1-2; D is ambiguous. Germline V gene data show CDR1 as MNHNS and CDR2 as SASEGT. The CDR3 is 15 amino acids. Trimming shortened V by 0 bases and J by 5 bases, and 13 bases separated the two germline ends. The DNA of the CDR3 is TGTGCCAGCAGTGAAGCGGGTACCGCGAGGTATGGCTACACCTTC. Its protein is CASSEAGTARYGYTF.

This chain links TRBV28 with TRBJ2-7, with D tentatively TRBD1 (6 bases). The ends were cut back, 6 bases at V and 2 bases at J, with 14 bases in the middle. The CDR3 runs 14 residues. Germline lookup yields CDR1 MDHEN and CDR2 SYDVKM. The DNA for the CDR3 is TGTGCCAGCAGCTCTCACGACAGGCCCTACGAGCAGTACTTC. Translating it yields CASSSHDRPYEQYF.

This clone was picked up one time. The chain links TRBV12-3 or TRBV12-4 to TRBJ2-7, with D tentatively TRBD1 (6 bases). Trimming removed 3 bases at V and 5 bases at J, with 11 bases between. There are 13 residues in the CDR3. The CDR3 loop reads CASSLNRANEQYF. The CDR3 DNA reads TGTGCCAGCAGTTTGAACAGGGCAAACGAGCAGTACTTC.

The V and J genes are TRBV18 and TRBJ2-2; perhaps TRBD1 as D (6 bases). Germline values: CDR1 KGHSH, CDR2 LQKENI. The V and J ends lost 2 bases and 7 bases respectively, with 11 bases between them. This CDR3 spans 14 amino acids. The CDR3 nucleotides are TGTGCCAGCTCACCAGCAGGGGCTGGCGGGGAGCTGTTTTTT. This translates into CASSPAGAGGELFF.

The V gene is TRBV2, the J gene TRBJ1-2; D gene ambiguous. Germline CDR1 reads SNHLY; CDR2 reads FYNNEI. V lost 4 bases to trimming and J lost 3 bases, with 18 bases between them. CDR3 length: 16 residues. The CDR3 loop is CASSGGSGRSYYGYTF. CDR3 DNA sequence: TGTGCCAGCAGTGGCGGGTCAGGCCGATCCTACTATGGCTACACCTTC.

The J gene is TRBJ2-5, the V gene TRBV2; no clear D gene. Per the germline V gene, CDR1 is SNHLY and CDR2 is FYNNEI. This CDR3 has 13 amino acids. V was shortened by 3 bases and J by 0 bases, with 5 bases between the two germline ends. The CDR3 coding sequence is TGTGCCAGCAGTGATGACAACCAAGAGACCCAGTACTTC. Its protein is CASSDDNQETQYF. Full variable domain (rest looked up from reference TRBV2 and TRBJ2-5): EPEVTQTPSHQVTQMGQEVILRCVPISNHLYFYWYRQILGQKVEFLVSFYNNEISEKSEIFDDQFSVERPDGSNFTLKIRSTKLEDSAMYFCASSDDNQETQYFGPGTRLLVL.

V and J are TRBV6-6 and TRBJ2-2, with D perhaps TRBD2 (5 bases). Trimming shortened V by 8 bases and J by 1 base, and 11 bases separated the two germline ends. The CDR3 is made up of 14 amino acids. CDR1 and CDR2 (germline): MNHNY, SVGAGI (reference sequence). CDR3 loop: CASAVSENTGELFF. The CDR3, as DNA: TGTGCCAGCGCCGTTAGCGAGAACACCGGGGAGCTGTTTTTT.

The chain links TRBV18 to TRBJ1-6; 7 bases line up with TRBD1. The CDR3 extends over 16 amino acids. The V and J ends lost 0 bases and 5 bases, in that order; junction bases with no gene match: 4. CDR1 and CDR2 from the germline V gene are KGHSH and LQKENI. CDR3 DNA sequence: TGTGCCAGCTCACCACCGAACAGGGGAGATAATTCACCCCTCCACTTT. Its translation is CASSPPNRGDNSPLHF.

This chain joins TRBV5-4 and TRBJ2-3; perhaps TRBD2 as D (6 bases). There are 14 residues in the CDR3. The germline gives CDR1 SGHNT, CDR2 YYREEE (reference sequence). The germline V and J ends were trimmed by 0 bases and 7 bases, with 12 bases remaining between them. CDR3 nucleotides: TGTGCCAGCAGCTTGGGGGCGGGGAGGAATACGCAGTATTTT. Protein sequence: CASSLGAGRNTQYF. The full variable domain, with the rest looked up from reference TRBV5-4 and TRBJ2-3, is ETGVTQSPTHLIKTRGQQVTLRCSSQSGHNTVSWYQQALGQGPQFIFQYYREEENGRGNFPPRFSGLQFPNYSSELNVNALELDDSALYLCASSLGAGRNTQYFGPGTRLTVL.

In this sample, this clone turned up a few times. This specimen includes other DNA sequences encoding the same CDR3. The chain has TRBV18 and TRBJ1-1, with a tentative D call TRBD1 (6 bases). Germline assignment: CDR1 KGHSH and CDR2 LQKENI. The CDR3 has 14 amino acids. V was shortened by 3 bases and J by 1 base, with 9 bases between the two germline ends. This CDR3 is CASSPGQGNTEAFF. The CDR3 DNA follows: TGTGCCAGCTCACCGGGACAAGGGAACACTGAAGCTTTCTTT.

The chain has TRBV6-1 and TRBJ2-3, with 8 bases lining up with TRBD1. Germline V gene lookup returns CDR1 MNHNS and CDR2 SASEGT. The CDR3 length is 16 residues. With 2 bases clipped from V and 4 bases from J, the junction kept 8 bases outside the gene matches. DNA of the CDR3: TGTGCCAGCAGTGAATCTCCAGGGGGCTCGTCAGATACGCAGTATTTT. This codes for CASSESPGGSSDTQYF.

The chain uses TRBV19 and TRBJ2-3; a possible D gene is TRBD2 (5 bases). V was cut by 3 bases and J by 2 bases, with 12 bases left in between. The CDR3 length is 15 residues. Germline V gives CDR1 LNHDA, CDR2 SQIVND (reference sequence). The CDR3 DNA reads TGTGCCAGTAGTATGAGGGCACTCTTCACAGATACGCAGTATTTT. Its translation is CASSMRALFTDTQYF.

The V gene is TRBV6-5, the J gene TRBJ1-6; D not resolved. The germline V and J ends were trimmed by 3 bases and 8 bases, with 8 bases remaining between them. CDR1 is MNHEY, CDR2 SVGAGI, per germline. The CDR3 is 13 residues long. The CDR3 bases are TGTGCCAGCAGTTATAGCAGTGATTCACCCCTCCACTTT. Its translation is CASSYSSDSPLHF.

The gene calls are TRBV6-5 and TRBJ1-1; 7 nucleotides match TRBD1. V lost 0 bases to trimming and J lost 1 base; unmatched junction nucleotides: 2. The CDR3 covers 15 residues. Per the germline V gene, CDR1 is MNHEY and CDR2 is SVGAGI. CDR3: CASSYSNRGNTEAFF. The CDR3 DNA reads TGTGCCAGCAGTTACTCGAACAGGGGGAACACTGAAGCTTTCTTT.

V and J are TRBV11-2 and TRBJ2-1, with 14 bases matching TRBD2. CDR1 and CDR2 from the germline V gene are SGHAT and FQNNGV. The CDR3 loop spans 14 amino acids. Trimming at V came to 8 bases and at J to 10 bases, leaving 7 bases not matched to a gene. The CDR3 loop is CASGGTSGSKEQFF. The CDR3 DNA follows: TGTGCCAGCGGAGGGACTAGCGGGAGTAAGGAGCAGTTCTTC.

The V gene is TRBV5-1, the J gene TRBJ2-3; TRBD2 might be the D (6 bases). CDR3 length equals 15 residues. The germline V gene has CDR1 SGHRS and CDR2 YFSETQ. The V gene lost 0 bases and the J gene lost 3 bases, with 11 bases spanning the gap. In DNA form, the CDR3 reads TGCGCCAGCAGCTTGGTCGGGAGAGGTACAGATACGCAGTATTTT. Translating it yields CASSLVGRGTDTQYF.